Listed below are T cell receptor beta chains from one sample, sequenced in a study of radiation and T cells in renal cell carcinoma. Some clones are missing from TCRdb's copy, which holds only in-frame ones; the method was immunoSEQ multiplex PCR. The top ten clones hold almost 40% of a sample with fewer than 10,000 clones, around three fifths of them seen once. This sample comprised tumor tissue, obtained from a patient whose treatment was nephrectomy without radiotherapy. The origin of the receptors is a woman aged 70-85 years with renal cell carcinoma. Both conserved end residues are part of each CDR3. Each record gives: clone size, J gene, V gene, D gene, CDR3 DNA, CDR3 protein. D genes are given only for firm matches. Expanded clones get a size class; other rows say once, few or many, or leave the size out.

size: NA; J: TRBJ2-3; V: TRBV4-3; D: NA; DNA: TGCGCCAGCAGCCAATCTAGAAGGGGTTCAGATACGCAGTATTTT; CDR3: CASSQSRRGSDTQYF
size: NA; J: TRBJ1-1; V: TRBV5-4; D: TRBD1; DNA: TGTGCCAGCAGCTTGGGGGGGACAGGGTCGGGAACTGAAGCTTTCTTT; CDR3: CASSLGGTGSGTEAFF
size: NA; J: TRBJ2-2; V: TRBV13; D: TRBD2; DNA: TGTGCCAGCAGCTATCGTCAGCGGGGGGGCCTGAGGGAGCTGTTTTTT; CDR3: CASSYRQRGGLRELFF
size: NA; J: TRBJ2-2; V: TRBV7-8; D: NA; DNA: TGTGCCAGCAGCTTAGAAGGGGCGAACACCGGGGAGCTGTTTTTT; CDR3: CASSLEGANTGELFF
size: NA; J: TRBJ1-5; V: TRBV5-1; D: TRBD1; DNA: TGCGCCAGCAGCACGGGACAGGGTGGCAATCAGCCCCAGCATTTT; CDR3: CASSTGQGGNQPQHF
size: NA; J: TRBJ2-7; V: TRBV2; D: NA; DNA: TGTGCCAGCAGTGATGGCAGGGTGGGTGGCGAGCAGTACTTC; CDR3: CASSDGRVGGEQYF
size: NA; J: TRBJ2-2; V: TRBV19; D: NA; DNA: TGTGCCAGTAGTACTACGAACACCGGGGAGCTGTTTTTT; CDR3: CASSTTNTGELFF
size: NA; J: TRBJ1-1; V: TRBV18; D: NA; DNA: TGTGCCAGCTCACAAGGGACGGTTGAAGCTTTCTTT; CDR3: CASSQGTVEAFF
size: NA; J: TRBJ1-1; V: TRBV11-2; D: TRBD1; DNA: TGTGCCAGCAGCTCGATTAGGGGGCGGGGCACTGAAGCTTTCTTT; CDR3: CASSSIRGRGTEAFF
size: NA; J: TRBJ1-5; V: TRBV2; D: NA; DNA: TGTGCCAGCAGTGTCGGTATGGGGAACACAGGACTGCCCCAGCATTTT; CDR3: CASSVGMGNTGLPQHF
size: few; J: TRBJ2-2; V: TRBV6-6; D: NA; DNA: TGTGCCAGCAGTTCCGGCTCTCCCGCCGGGGAGCTGTTTTTT; CDR3: CASSSGSPAGELFF
size: NA; J: TRBJ2-2; V: TRBV9; D: NA; DNA: TGTGCCAGCAGCGCCCCGGGGACTGTAAGCACCGGGGAGCTGTTTTTT; CDR3: CASSAPGTVSTGELFF